This T cell receptor (beta chain) was documented in a study of T-cell reconstitution after alpha-beta-depleted transplantation in children. Regarding the study as a whole: Newly generated T cells supplied most T-cell counts and diversity one year post-transplant. Several hundred expanded graft clones reportedly gave rise to the alpha-beta T cells present about two months after transplant. Some patients owed their high day-60 TCRbeta diversity to surviving recipient T cells and thymic progenitors.

This clonotype came up a few times. Its antigen is unknown. Using unique molecular identifiers, the investigators prepared the TCRbeta library. TCRdb re-derived calls from the PCR reads in MiXCR, one entry per CDR3 protein. Among about 180,000 distinct CDR3 sequences listed, 11% were seen once. J lost 3 bases, V lost 5 bases, and 4 bases had no gene match. The CDR3 runs 14 residues. CDR1 is SGHTA, CDR2 FQGTGA, per germline. The starting material was PBMCs, obtained before TCRalphabeta/CD19-depleted stem cell transplant. This clonotype was obtained from a boy between 2 and 10 years old with acute myeloid leukemia, due to receive a stem cell transplant. This chain joins TRBV7-3 and TRBJ2-5, with TRBD2 identical over 9 bases. The CDR3, as DNA: TGTGCCAGCAGCCTGACTAGCGGAAAAGAGACCCAGTACTTC. This sequence encodes CASSLTSGKETQYF.